Listed here are 2 T cell receptor beta chains from one sample, sequenced in a study of blood T cell repertoires in COVID-19. The repertoire was sequenced with immunoSEQ multiplex PCR; TCRdb's copy has only in-frame clones and lacks some. This sample has 200,000 to 250,000 clones, with over 80% found just once. Sequencing was carried out using PBMCs or T cells enriched from blood (not recorded which). Receptors were obtained from a woman between 18 and 30 years old who had recovered from COVID-19.

This clone showed up just once. This chain uses TRBV19 with TRBJ2-1; TRBD1 matches at 9 bases. After removal of 7 bases from V and 8 bases from J, the junction contained 6 bases not matched to a gene. Germline V gives CDR1 LNHDA, CDR2 SQIVND (reference sequence). The CDR3 is 13 amino acids. The CDR3 bases are TGTGCCAGTACCGTGGACAGGGGATATGAGCAGTTCTTC. It yields the protein CASTVDRGYEQFF.

The rearrangement links TRBV7-9 to TRBJ1-5, with D unclear. This CDR3 comprises 13 residues. Germline lookup yields CDR1 SEHNR and CDR2 FQNEAQ (reference sequence). V was clipped by 2 bases and J by 4 bases, with 6 bases between them. The CDR3 loop is CASSLTANQPQHF. The CDR3 nucleotides are TGTGCCAGCAGCTTAACAGCTAATCAGCCCCAGCATTTT.